The 3 T cell receptor beta chains below all came from one sample that was sequenced in a study of cytomegalovirus exposure and HLA in healthy donors. The PCR employed 60 Vbeta primers together with 13 Jbeta primers. Data came from immunoSEQ multiplex PCR; TCRdb stores just in-frame clones and leaves some out. The data contain some 200,000 clones, 70% of them singletons. The source material was PBMCs. These TCRs come from a man aged 35 to 55 in good health and CMV-seropositive.

J is TRBJ2-7 and V is TRBV5-6, with D possibly TRBD2 on 5 matching bases. This CDR3 has 14 residues. V lost 4 bases, J lost 2 bases, and 13 bases lay in between. Germline V gene lookup returns CDR1 SGHDT and CDR2 YYEEEE. As DNA, the CDR3 is TGTGCCAGCAGCCTTGAGGGCGGGCCCTACGAGCAGTACTTC. Amino acid sequence: CASSLEGGPYEQYF.

The J gene is TRBJ1-1, the V gene TRBV5-4, with D possibly TRBD1 on 5 matching bases. Germline assignment: CDR1 SGHNT and CDR2 YYREEE (reference sequence). The ends were cut back, 4 bases at V and 5 bases at J, with 12 bases in the middle. The CDR3 spans 13 residues. Here the CDR3 reads CASSQGIRTEAFF. The CDR3 DNA follows: TGTGCCAGCAGCCAGGGCATAAGGACTGAAGCTTTCTTT.

The chain carries TRBV5-6 and TRBJ1-2; a weak D match, TRBD1 (6 bases). Germline V gives CDR1 SGHDT, CDR2 YYEEEE. V was cut by 3 bases and J by 4 bases, with 10 bases left in between. The CDR3 extends over 13 amino acids. The chain's CDR3 is CASSSQGVYGYTF. The CDR3 DNA is TGTGCCAGCAGCTCACAGGGAGTCTATGGCTACACCTTC.